Listed below are T cell receptor beta chains from one sample, sequenced in a study of cytomegalovirus exposure and HLA in healthy donors. The protocol was immunoSEQ multiplex PCR, while the TCRdb copy is restricted to in-frame clones and leaves out a portion. This sample's table reports under 200,000 clones. The sequenced material came from PBMCs. The origin of the receptors is a man between 25 and 39 years old in good health and CMV-seronegative. Each CDR3 is given with its conserved first and last residue. D genes are given only for firm matches.

TRBJ2-7 TRBV27 NA TGTGCCAGCAGTTTAAAGTCCACCTGGACAGCTACCTACGAGCAGTACTTC CASSLKSTWTATYEQYF
TRBJ2-7 TRBV27 TRBD2 TGTGCCAGCACTCACTTAGCGGGAACGCTCTACGAGCAGTACTTC CASTHLAGTLYEQYF
TRBJ2-1 TRBV5-5 TRBD2 TGTGCCAGCAGCTTGTTTGCGGGGGGCTACAATGAGCAGTTCTTC CASSLFAGGYNEQFF
TRBJ2-7 TRBV7-6 NA TGTGCCAGCAGCTTAGTTACAGGGCATATGGACGAGCAGTACTTC CASSLVTGHMDEQYF
TRBJ1-5 TRBV5-8 NA TGTGCCAGCAGCTTGTTACTCTTTGGCGGAAACAATCAGCCCCAGCATTTT CASSLLLFGGNNQPQHF
TRBJ1-1 TRBV5-1 TRBD1 TGCGCCAGCAGCTTGTTGGGACAGCCGAACACTGAAGCTTTCTTT CASSLLGQPNTEAFF
TRBJ2-1 TRBV6-6 NA TGTGCCAGCAGTTATTTCCTCGGGGCCTACAATGAGCAGTTCTTC CASSYFLGAYNEQFF
TRBJ1-2 TRBV5-8 NA TGTGCCAGCAGCCGACGGGGGGAGGGCTATGGCTACACCTTC CASSRRGEGYGYTF
TRBJ2-2 TRBV13 NA TGTGCCAGCGGAGGGTCTGTAGCCGGGGAGCTGTTTTTT CASGGSVAGELFF
TRBJ1-5 TRBV6-5 TRBD1 TGTGCCAGCAGTTACTCGCGGGACAGGGATCAGCCCCAGCATTTT CASSYSRDRDQPQHF
TRBJ2-7 TRBV7-9 TRBD1 TGTGCCAGCAGCTTACAGGACAGGTCCTACGAGCAGTACTTC CASSLQDRSYEQYF
TRBJ1-5 TRBV28 NA TGTGCCAGCAGTTCCCTAGACCGCCTAGATCAGCCCCAGCATTTT CASSSLDRLDQPQHF